These 8 T cell receptor beta chains share one sample of origin, sequenced in a study of T cell responses to AZD1222 COVID-19 vaccine. Clones were read by immunoSEQ multiplex PCR, and TCRdb kept only the in-frame ones, dropping some. The table lists 90,000 to 110,000 clones, 82% of them singletons. Sequencing used peripheral blood, obtained on day 0 of AZD1222 vaccination. The receptor set was obtained from an adult in good health.

The chain joins TRBV27 to TRBJ1-2; possible D gene TRBD1, 5 bases. V was clipped by 2 bases and J by 6 bases, with 19 bases between them. CDR3 length: 16 residues. The germline CDR1 and CDR2 sequences are MNHEY and SMNVEV (reference sequence). In DNA, the CDR3 is TGTGCCAGCAGTTTACAGCGTCTGGGGACCCCCGATGGCTACACCTTC. It is translated as CASSLQRLGTPDGYTF.

The CDR3 reads CARHDWGSARYEQYF. CDR3 bases: TGTGCCAGGCATGACTGGGGCAGTGCTAGGTACGAGCAGTACTTC. V and J are TRBV21-1 and TRBJ2-7; the DNA was not compared with TRBD1, the D call given in the table. TRBV21-1 is a recognized pseudogene. The CDR3 contains 15 residues.

This sequence joins TRBV7-7 and TRBJ2-1; D might be TRBD1 (5 bases). The V end was cut by 5 bases, the J end by 5 bases, with 10 bases between. Germline V gene sequence: CDR1 SSHAT, CDR2 FNYEAQ (reference sequence). This CDR3 has 13 residues. For the CDR3, the DNA is TGTGCCAGCAGCCCAGGACACAACAATGAGCAGTTCTTC. Translation: CASSPGHNNEQFF.

V and J are TRBV5-4 and TRBJ2-3; unclear D gene. Germline CDR1 is SGHNT and CDR2 is YYREEE (reference sequence). Trimming stripped 3 bases from V and 0 bases from J, with 11 bases between. CDR3 length: 15 residues. CDR3 sequence: CASSSDGKSTDTQYF. The CDR3 region has the DNA TGTGCCAGCAGCTCAGACGGCAAGAGCACAGATACGCAGTATTTT.

This chain links TRBV30 with TRBJ1-5, with a possible D match to TRBD1 (5 bases). From germline, CDR1 is GTSNPN and CDR2 SVGIG (reference sequence). Trimming stripped 0 bases from V and 1 base from J, with 19 bases between. The CDR3 runs to 18 residues. The CDR3 loop is CAWSVGDPFRLSNQPQHF. The CDR3 DNA follows: TGTGCCTGGAGTGTCGGGGACCCCTTCCGACTCAGCAATCAGCCCCAGCATTTT.

This sequence joins TRBV5-6 and TRBJ2-5; perhaps TRBD2 as D (6 bases). Germline lookup yields CDR1 SGHDT and CDR2 YYEEEE. V was cut by 5 bases and J by 0 bases, with 14 bases left in between. The CDR3 extends over 15 amino acids. As DNA, the CDR3 is TGTGCCAGCAGTAGCGGCGGGGCCTACCAAGAGACCCAGTACTTC. It specifies CASSSGGAYQETQYF.

The chain employs TRBV7-2 and TRBJ1-1; D unclear. Germline CDR1 SGHTA, CDR2 FQGNSA. The CDR3 contains 15 residues. V shed 1 base and J shed 7 bases, with 16 bases lying between them. CDR3 region: CASSLDRRTFIEAFF. DNA of the CDR3: TGTGCCAGCAGCTTAGATCGGAGGACCTTCATTGAAGCTTTCTTT.

The genes are TRBV19 and TRBJ1-4; D is possibly TRBD1 (5 bases). CDR1 is LNHDA and CDR2 is SQIVND in the germline V gene (reference sequence). Deletions cut 3 bases from V and 2 bases from J, with 7 bases between. The CDR3 contains 14 residues. The CDR3 loop is CASSMWGTNEKLFF. CDR3 coding DNA: TGTGCCAGTAGTATGTGGGGGACTAATGAAAAACTGTTTTTT. The full variable domain, completed using reference TRBV19 and TRBJ1-4, is DGGITQSPKYLFRKEGQNVTLSCEQNLNHDAMYWYRQDPGQGLRLIYYSQIVNDFQKGDIAEGYSVSREKKESFPLTVTSAQKNPTAFYLCASSMWGTNEKLFFGSGTQLSVL.